These 12 T cell receptor beta chains share one sample of origin, sequenced in a study of control samples from healthy donors and cancer patients. The table came from immunoSEQ multiplex PCR; TCRdb's copy has only in-frame clones and leaves some out. The sample includes about 150,000 clones, roughly 94% seen only once; the top ten take approximately 5.7%. Input material: blood. Receptors originate from a man aged 40-55 years in good health.

The chain carries TRBV12-3 or TRBV12-4 and TRBJ1-6, with D maybe TRBD1 (5 bases). The CDR3 covers 13 residues. With 7 bases removed from V and 8 bases from J, the gap between germline ends came to 12 bases. The CDR3 region has the DNA TGTGCCAGCATGGGGCAGTTGGATTCACCCCTCCACTTT. This gives the protein CASMGQLDSPLHF.

The V gene is TRBV25-1, the J gene TRBJ2-4; D possibly corresponds to TRBD2 (6 bases). CDR1 and CDR2 (germline): MGHDK, SYGVNS. V was shortened by 3 bases and J by 3 bases, with 6 bases between the two germline ends. The CDR3 sequence is 13 residues long. The CDR3 bases are TGTGCCAGCAGTGAGGGAGGCAAAAACATTCAGTACTTC. Translated, it gives CASSEGGKNIQYF.

This clone was found once. The chain carries TRBV28 and TRBJ1-6; D is unclear. This CDR3 spans 14 amino acids. Looked up from germline, CDR1 is MDHEN and CDR2 is SYDVKM. Trimming cost V 6 bases and J 6 bases, with 12 bases left between them. CDR3 coding DNA: TGTGCCAGCAGAAGCACAGCAATTAATTCACCCCTCCACTTT. Translation: CASRSTAINSPLHF.

The chain is built from TRBV7-9 and TRBJ1-3; 7 bases agree with TRBD1. Germline-derived CDR1 and CDR2 are SEHNR and FQNEAQ (reference sequence). The CDR3 covers 16 residues. J was trimmed by 0 bases and V by 5 bases; bases with no gene match: 7. This chain's CDR3 is CASSDRQGDSGNTIYF. In DNA, the CDR3 is TGTGCCAGCAGCGACCGACAGGGAGACTCTGGAAACACCATATATTTT.

The V call is TRBV25-1, the J call TRBJ1-2; 11 bases are shared with TRBD1. The V gene end was trimmed by 4 bases and the J gene end by 8 bases; junction bases not matched to a gene: 9. CDR3 length equals 15 residues. CDR1 is MGHDK, CDR2 SYGVNS, per germline. The CDR3 DNA reads TGTGCCAGCAGTGTCACCGGGACAGGGGGTAGGGGCTACACCTTC. Protein: CASSVTGTGGRGYTF.

This sequence joins TRBV19 and TRBJ1-5; D remains unclear. Trimming stripped 3 bases from V and 0 bases from J, with 9 bases between. Germline V gene data show CDR1 as LNHDA and CDR2 as SQIVND (reference sequence). The CDR3 runs 15 residues. The CDR3 sequence is CASSMTGLSNQPQHF. CDR3 bases: TGTGCCAGTAGTATGACGGGCCTTAGCAATCAGCCCCAGCATTTT.

The J gene is TRBJ2-7, the V gene TRBV6-6, with D unresolved. This CDR3 spans 13 amino acids. Trimming stripped 2 bases from V and 0 bases from J, with 5 bases between. Per the germline V gene, CDR1 is MNHNY and CDR2 is SVGAGI (reference sequence). The CDR3 bases are TGTGCCAGCAGTTACGAGTCCTCCTACGAGCAGTACTTC. Residues: CASSYESSYEQYF.

The genes are TRBV9 and TRBJ2-3; 11 bases align to TRBD2. The CDR3 spans 16 residues. CDR1 is SGDLS, CDR2 YYNGEE, per germline. J was trimmed by 3 bases and V by 0 bases; bases with no gene match: 3. CDR3 DNA sequence: TGTGCCAGCAGCGTAGCGACTAGCGGGGTGACAGATACGCAGTATTTT. It yields the protein CASSVATSGVTDTQYF. The whole variable domain, filled in from reference TRBV9 and TRBJ2-3, reads DSGVTQTPKHLITATGQRVTLRCSPRSGDLSVYWYQQSLDQGLQFLIQYYNGEERAKGNILERFSAQQFPDLHSELNLSSLELGDSALYFCASSVATSGVTDTQYFGPGTRLTVL.

The chain is built from TRBV7-7 and TRBJ2-1; 8 positions agree with TRBD2. This CDR3 has 14 amino acids. J gave up 2 bases and V 5 bases, and 2 bases lay outside the gene matches. Germline values: CDR1 SSHAT, CDR2 FNYEAQ (reference sequence). The CDR3 DNA reads TGTGCCAGCAGCCGGGGGGGTCCCTACAATGAGCAGTTCTTC. Encoded protein: CASSRGGPYNEQFF.

The chain combines TRBV6-6 with TRBJ1-6; D may be TRBD1 (5 bases). The CDR3 consists of 13 residues. CDR1 and CDR2 (germline): MNHNY, SVGAGI (reference sequence). The V gene lost 0 bases and the J gene lost 12 bases, with 9 bases spanning the gap. DNA for the CDR3: TGTGCCAGCAGTTACTCGAATGGGGGACCCCTCCACTTT. Its translation: CASSYSNGGPLHF.

The chain links TRBV28 to TRBJ1-1; 9 bases match TRBD1. V lost 4 bases and J lost 8; bases outside the gene matches: 11. Germline values: CDR1 MDHEN, CDR2 SYDVKM. This CDR3 spans 15 amino acids. CDR3 loop: CASSSITNRGREAFF. As DNA, the CDR3 is TGTGCCAGCAGTTCCATCACAAACAGGGGGCGCGAAGCTTTCTTT.

DNA for the CDR3: TGTGCCAGCAGCGTAGTTTCAGGGGACCCCTACAATGAGCAGTTCTTC. Its protein is CASSVVSGDPYNEQFF. This chain uses TRBV9 with TRBJ2-1, with D possibly TRBD1 on 6 matching bases. This CDR3 spans 16 amino acids. Germline V gene lookup returns CDR1 SGDLS and CDR2 YYNGEE. Trimming stripped 0 bases from V and 2 bases from J, with 12 bases between.